Sequencing of this T cell receptor (beta chain) was carried out in a study of radiotherapy plus CTLA-4 blockade in lung cancer (dated 2018 in TCRdb). Study-wide context: Objective responses occurred in more than 15% of enrolled patients, and about 30% achieved disease control. What the authors observed across the whole study: After treatment with radiotherapy and ipilimumab, TCR clones that came from tumors expanded in the peripheral blood. Early dynamic changes in blood T cell clones, together with increased serum interferon-beta after radiation, were reported as the strongest predictors of response.

Concerning this clone: There is no known antigen for this receptor. Base qualities were left out, and no much larger clone turns up one base away.

Preparation of the library involved the immunoSEQ multiplex PCR assay. In its TCRdb copy, this immuneACCESS table keeps in-frame sequences only and misses some clones. Where compared with another copy, unresolved V genes explain less than half of these, and the others have no known cause. The sample includes 45,000 to 55,000 clones, with 82% observed a single time. The ten largest account for 2.5% to 3.5% of the sample. Focal radiation therapy combined with CTLA-4 blockade (ipilimumab) was tested in patients with chemo-refractory metastatic non-small-cell lung cancer. As encoded in the germline V gene, CDR1 is SNHLY while CDR2 is FYNNEI. V and J are truncated by 8 bases and 5 bases respectively, leaving an intervening sequence of 16 bases. Spanning cysteine to phenylalanine, the CDR3 consists of 13 amino acids. The read is trimmed to its CDR3 DNA, 39 bases read in frame from base 1.

The chain was built from TRBV2 and TRBJ2-7, with TRBD1 as a weak D call on 5 bases. The sequences come from peripheral blood, collected from a patient treated with radiotherapy plus ipilimumab. The TCR comes from a human donor with non-small cell lung cancer who had stable disease on radiotherapy plus ipilimumab. This receptor has the CDR3 CASRVRERDEQYF. The DNA is TGTGCCAGCCGGGTCAGGGAACGGGACGAGCAGTACTTC.